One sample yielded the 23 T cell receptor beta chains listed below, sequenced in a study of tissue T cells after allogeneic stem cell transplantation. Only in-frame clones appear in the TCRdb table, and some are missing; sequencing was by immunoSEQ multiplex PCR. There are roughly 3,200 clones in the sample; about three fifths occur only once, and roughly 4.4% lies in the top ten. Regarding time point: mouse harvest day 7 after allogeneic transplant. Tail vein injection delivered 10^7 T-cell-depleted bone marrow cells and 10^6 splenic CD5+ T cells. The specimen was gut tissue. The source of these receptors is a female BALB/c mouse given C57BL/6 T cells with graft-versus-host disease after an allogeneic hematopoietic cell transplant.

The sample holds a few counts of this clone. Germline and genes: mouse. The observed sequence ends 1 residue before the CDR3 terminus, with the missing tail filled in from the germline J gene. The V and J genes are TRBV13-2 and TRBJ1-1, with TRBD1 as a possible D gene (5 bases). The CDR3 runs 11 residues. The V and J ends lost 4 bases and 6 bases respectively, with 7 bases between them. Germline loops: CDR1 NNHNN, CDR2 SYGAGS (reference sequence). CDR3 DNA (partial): TGTGCCAGCGGTCCAGGGTCAGAAGTCTTC. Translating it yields CASGPGSEVF. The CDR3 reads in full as CASGPGSEVFF.

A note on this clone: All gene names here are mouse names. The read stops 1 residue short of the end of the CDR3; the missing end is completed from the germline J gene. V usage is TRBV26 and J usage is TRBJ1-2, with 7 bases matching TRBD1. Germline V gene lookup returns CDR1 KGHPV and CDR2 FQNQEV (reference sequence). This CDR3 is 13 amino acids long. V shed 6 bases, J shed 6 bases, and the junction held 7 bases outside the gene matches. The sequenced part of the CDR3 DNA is TGTGCCAGCAGCCCGACAGGGCACCCCGACTACACC. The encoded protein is CASSPTGHPDYT. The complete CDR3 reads CASSPTGHPDYTF.

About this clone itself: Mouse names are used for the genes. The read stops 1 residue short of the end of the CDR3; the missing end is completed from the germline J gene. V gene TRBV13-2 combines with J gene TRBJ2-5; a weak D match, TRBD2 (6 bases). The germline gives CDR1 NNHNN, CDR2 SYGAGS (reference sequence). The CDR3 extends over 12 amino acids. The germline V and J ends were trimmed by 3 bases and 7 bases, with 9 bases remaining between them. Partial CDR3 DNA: TGTGCCAGCGGTGGGGGACTAAACACCCAGTAC. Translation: CASGGGLNTQY. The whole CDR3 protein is CASGGGLNTQYF.

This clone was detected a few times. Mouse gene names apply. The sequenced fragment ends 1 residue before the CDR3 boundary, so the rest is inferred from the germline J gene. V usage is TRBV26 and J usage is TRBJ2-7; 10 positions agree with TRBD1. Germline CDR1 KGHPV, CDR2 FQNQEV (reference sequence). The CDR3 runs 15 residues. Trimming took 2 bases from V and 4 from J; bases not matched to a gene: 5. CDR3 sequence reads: CASSLRDRGPYEQYF. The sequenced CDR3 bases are TGTGCCAGCAGTCTGAGGGACAGGGGCCCTTATGAACAGTAC.

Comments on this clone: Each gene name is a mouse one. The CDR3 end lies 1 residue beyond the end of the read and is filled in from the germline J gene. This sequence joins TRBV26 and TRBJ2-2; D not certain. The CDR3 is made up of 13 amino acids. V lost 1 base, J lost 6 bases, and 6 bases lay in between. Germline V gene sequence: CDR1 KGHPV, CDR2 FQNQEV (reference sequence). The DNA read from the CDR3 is TGTGCCAGCAGTCTGTGGCAGGCCGGGCAGCTCTAC. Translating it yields CASSLWQAGQLY. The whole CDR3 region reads CASSLWQAGQLYF.

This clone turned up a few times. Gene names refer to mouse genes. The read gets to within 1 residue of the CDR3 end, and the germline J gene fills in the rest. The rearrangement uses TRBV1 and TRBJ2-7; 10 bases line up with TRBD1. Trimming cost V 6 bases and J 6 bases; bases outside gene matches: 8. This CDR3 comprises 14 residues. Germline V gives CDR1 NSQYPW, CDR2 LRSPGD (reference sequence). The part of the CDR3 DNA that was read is TGCACCTGCAGGGACCGGGACAGGGGAGTTGAACAGTAC. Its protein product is CTCRDRDRGVEQY. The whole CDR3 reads CTCRDRDRGVEQYF.

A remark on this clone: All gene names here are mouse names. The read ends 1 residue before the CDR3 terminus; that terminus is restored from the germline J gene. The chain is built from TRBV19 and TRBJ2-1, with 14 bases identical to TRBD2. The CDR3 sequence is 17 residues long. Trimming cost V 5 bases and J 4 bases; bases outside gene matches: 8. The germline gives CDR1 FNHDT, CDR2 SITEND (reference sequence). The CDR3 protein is CASSPTGTGGAYAEQFF. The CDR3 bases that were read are TGTGCCAGCAGCCCCACCGGGACTGGGGGGGCTTATGCTGAGCAGTTC.

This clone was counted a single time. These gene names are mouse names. The sequenced CDR3 bases are TGTGCCAGCAGTCTGGACAACGAAAGATTATTT. Translation: CASSLDNERLF. The whole CDR3 sequence is CASSLDNERLFF. The chain uses TRBV26 and TRBJ1-4; D not resolved. Read sequence stops 1 residue before the CDR3 end, and the germline J gene provides the missing end. V gave up 2 bases and J gave up 4 bases, with 2 bases separating them. The germline V gene has CDR1 KGHPV and CDR2 FQNQEV (reference sequence). The CDR3 totals 12 residues.

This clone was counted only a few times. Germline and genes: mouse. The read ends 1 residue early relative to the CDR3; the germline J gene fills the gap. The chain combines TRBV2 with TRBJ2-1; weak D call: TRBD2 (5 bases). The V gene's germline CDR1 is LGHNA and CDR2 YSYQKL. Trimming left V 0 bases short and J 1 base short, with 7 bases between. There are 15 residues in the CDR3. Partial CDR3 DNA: TGTGCCAGCAGCCAAGATGGGGTCAACTATGCTGAGCAGTTC. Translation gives CASSQDGVNYAEQF. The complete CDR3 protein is CASSQDGVNYAEQFF.

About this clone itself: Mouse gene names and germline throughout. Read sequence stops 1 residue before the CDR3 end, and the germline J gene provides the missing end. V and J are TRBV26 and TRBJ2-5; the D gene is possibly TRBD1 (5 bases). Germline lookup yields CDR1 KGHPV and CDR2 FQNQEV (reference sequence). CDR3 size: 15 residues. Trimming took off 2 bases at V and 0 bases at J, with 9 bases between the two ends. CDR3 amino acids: CASSLMTANQDTQYF. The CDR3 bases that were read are TGTGCCAGCAGTCTGATGACAGCTAACCAAGACACCCAGTAC.

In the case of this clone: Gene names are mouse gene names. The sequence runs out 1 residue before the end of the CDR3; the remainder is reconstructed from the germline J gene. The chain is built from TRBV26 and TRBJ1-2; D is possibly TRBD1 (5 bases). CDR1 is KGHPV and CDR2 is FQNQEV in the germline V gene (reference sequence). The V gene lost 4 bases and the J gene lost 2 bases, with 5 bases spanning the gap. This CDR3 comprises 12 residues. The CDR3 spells CASSRQNSDYTF. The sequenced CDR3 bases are TGTGCCAGCAGTCGACAGAACTCCGACTACACC.

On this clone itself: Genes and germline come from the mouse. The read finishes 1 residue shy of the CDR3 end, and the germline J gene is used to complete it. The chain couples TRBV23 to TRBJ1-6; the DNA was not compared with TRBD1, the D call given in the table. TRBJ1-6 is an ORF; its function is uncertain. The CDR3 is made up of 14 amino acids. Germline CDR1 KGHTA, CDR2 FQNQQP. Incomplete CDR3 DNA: TGCTCCAGCAGTCAACAGGGGAGGAATTCGCCCCTCTAC. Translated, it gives CSSSQQGRNSPLY. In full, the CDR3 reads CSSSQQGRNSPLYF.

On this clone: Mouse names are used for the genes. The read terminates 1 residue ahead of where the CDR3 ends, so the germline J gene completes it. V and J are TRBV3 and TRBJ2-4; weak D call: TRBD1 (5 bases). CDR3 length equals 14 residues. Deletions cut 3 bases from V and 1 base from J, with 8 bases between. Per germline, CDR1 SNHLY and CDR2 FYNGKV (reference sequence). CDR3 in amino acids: CASSFQGGQNTLYF. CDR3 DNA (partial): TGTGCCAGCAGCTTCCAGGGTGGTCAAAACACCTTGTAC.

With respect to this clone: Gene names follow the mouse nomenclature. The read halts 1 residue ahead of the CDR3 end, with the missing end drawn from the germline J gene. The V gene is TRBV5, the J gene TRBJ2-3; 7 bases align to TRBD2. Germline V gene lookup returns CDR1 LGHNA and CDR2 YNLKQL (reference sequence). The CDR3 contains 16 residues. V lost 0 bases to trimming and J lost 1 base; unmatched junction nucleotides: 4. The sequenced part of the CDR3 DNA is TGTGCCAGCAGCCAAGATCTGGGGGTGGGTGCAGAAACGCTGTAT. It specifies CASSQDLGVGAETLY. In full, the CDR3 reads CASSQDLGVGAETLYF.

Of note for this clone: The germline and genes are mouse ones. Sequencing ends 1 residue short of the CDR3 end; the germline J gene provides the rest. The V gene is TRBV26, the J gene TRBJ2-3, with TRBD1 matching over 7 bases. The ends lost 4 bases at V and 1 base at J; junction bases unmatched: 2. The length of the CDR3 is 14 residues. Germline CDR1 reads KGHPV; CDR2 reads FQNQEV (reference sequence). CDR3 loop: CASSRTGGAETLYF. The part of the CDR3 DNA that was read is TGTGCCAGCAGTCGGACAGGTGGTGCAGAAACGCTGTAT.

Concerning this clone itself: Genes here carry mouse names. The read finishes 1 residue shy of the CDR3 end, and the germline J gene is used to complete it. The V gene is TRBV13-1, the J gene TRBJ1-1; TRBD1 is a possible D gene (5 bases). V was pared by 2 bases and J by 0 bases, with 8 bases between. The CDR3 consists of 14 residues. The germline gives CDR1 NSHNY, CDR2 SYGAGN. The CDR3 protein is CASSDKDTNTEVFF. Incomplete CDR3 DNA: TGTGCCAGCAGTGACAAGGACACAAACACAGAAGTCTTC.

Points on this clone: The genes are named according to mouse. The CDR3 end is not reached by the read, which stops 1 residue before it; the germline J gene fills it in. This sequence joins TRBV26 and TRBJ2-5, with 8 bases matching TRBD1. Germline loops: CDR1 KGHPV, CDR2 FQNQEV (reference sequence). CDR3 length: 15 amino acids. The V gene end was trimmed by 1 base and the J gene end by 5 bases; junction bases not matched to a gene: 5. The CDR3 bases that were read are TGTGCCAGCAGTCTGTTGGCAGGGGGCGGAGACACCCAGTAC. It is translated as CASSLLAGGGDTQY. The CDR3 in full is CASSLLAGGGDTQYF. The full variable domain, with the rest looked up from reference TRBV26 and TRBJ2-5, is NSKVIQTPRYLVKGQGQKAKMRCIPEKGHPVVFWYQQNKNNEFKFLINFQNQEVLQQIDMTEKRFSAECPSNSPCSLEIQSSEAGDSALYLCASSLLAGGGDTQYFGPGTRLLVL.

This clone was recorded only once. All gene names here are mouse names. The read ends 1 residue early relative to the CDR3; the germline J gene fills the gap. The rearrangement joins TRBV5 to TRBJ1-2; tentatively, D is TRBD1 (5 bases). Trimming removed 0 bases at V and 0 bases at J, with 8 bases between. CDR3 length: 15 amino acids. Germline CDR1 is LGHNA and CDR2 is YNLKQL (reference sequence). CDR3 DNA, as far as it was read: TGTGCCAGCAGCCAAGATTCCAGGGCAAACTCCGACTACACC. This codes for CASSQDSRANSDYT. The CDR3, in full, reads CASSQDSRANSDYTF.

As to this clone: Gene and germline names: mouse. The CDR3 region is CASSLGGRTGQLYF. CDR3 bases read: TGTGCCAGCAGTCTGGGGGGGCGCACCGGGCAGCTCTAC. The chain couples TRBV26 to TRBJ2-2, with D possibly TRBD2 on 7 matching bases. The CDR3 goes on 1 residue after the read ends, and that part is filled in from the germline J gene. Trimming removed 2 bases from V and 4 bases from J, with 8 bases in between. The V gene's germline CDR1 is KGHPV and CDR2 FQNQEV (reference sequence). The CDR3 contains 14 residues.

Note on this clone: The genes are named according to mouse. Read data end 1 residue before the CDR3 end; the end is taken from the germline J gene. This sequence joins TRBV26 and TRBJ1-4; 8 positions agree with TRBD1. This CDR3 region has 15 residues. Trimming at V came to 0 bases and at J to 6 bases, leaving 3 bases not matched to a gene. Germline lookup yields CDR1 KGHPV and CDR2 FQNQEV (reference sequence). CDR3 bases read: TGTGCCAGCAGTCTGTCTCAGGGGGCCGACGAAAGATTATTT. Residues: CASSLSQGADERLF. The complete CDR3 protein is CASSLSQGADERLFF.

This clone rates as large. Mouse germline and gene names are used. CDR3 region: CASRGYEQYF. The CDR3 DNA, read in part, is TGTGCAAGCAGGGGTTATGAACAGTAC. J is TRBJ2-7 and V is TRBV16; D gene ambiguous. The read halts 1 residue ahead of the CDR3 end, with the missing end drawn from the germline J gene. This CDR3 has 10 residues. CDR1 is SGHSA and CDR2 is FRNQAP in the germline V gene. V was trimmed by 6 bases and J by 4 bases, leaving 4 bases between them.

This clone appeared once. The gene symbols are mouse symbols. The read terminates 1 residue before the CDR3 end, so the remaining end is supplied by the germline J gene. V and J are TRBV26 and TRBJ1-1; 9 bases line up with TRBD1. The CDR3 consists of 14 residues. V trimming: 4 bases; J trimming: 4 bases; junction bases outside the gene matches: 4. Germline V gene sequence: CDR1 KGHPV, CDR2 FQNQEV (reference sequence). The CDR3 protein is CASSPQGAGTEVFF. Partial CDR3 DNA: TGTGCCAGCAGTCCACAGGGGGCTGGCACAGAAGTCTTC.

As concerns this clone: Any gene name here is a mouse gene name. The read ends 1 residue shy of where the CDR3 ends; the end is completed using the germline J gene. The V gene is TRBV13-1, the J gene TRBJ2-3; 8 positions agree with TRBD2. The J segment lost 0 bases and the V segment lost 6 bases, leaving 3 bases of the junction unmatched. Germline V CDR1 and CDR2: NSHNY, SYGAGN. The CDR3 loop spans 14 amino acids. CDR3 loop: CASNTGGSAETLYF. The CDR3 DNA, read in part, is TGTGCCAGCAATACTGGGGGTAGTGCAGAAACGCTGTAT.